Below are 10 T cell receptor beta chains sequenced from a single sample in a study of T cell responses to AZD1222 COVID-19 vaccine. Produced via immunoSEQ multiplex PCR; TCRdb's table is partial and in-frame only. The profile shows fewer than 35,000 clones, roughly nine tenths of them singletons. Sequenced material: peripheral blood, taken on day 0 of AZD1222 vaccination. The receptors were sampled from an adult in good health.

The chain uses TRBV10-1 and TRBJ2-5, with D perhaps matching TRBD1 or TRBD2 (6 bases each). With 2 bases removed from V and 7 bases from J, the gap between germline ends came to 17 bases. CDR3 length equals 15 residues. CDR1 and CDR2 (germline): WNHNN, SYGVQD (reference sequence). CDR3 region: CASSEDRITGGTQYF. The DNA for the CDR3 is TGCGCCAGCAGTGAGGACAGGATCACCGGGGGGACCCAGTACTTC.

This sequence joins TRBV27 and TRBJ2-5, with D perhaps matching TRBD1 or TRBD2 (5 bases each). Germline V CDR1 and CDR2: MNHEY, SMNVEV (reference sequence). Trimming shortened V by 8 bases and J by 5 bases, and 18 bases separated the two germline ends. The CDR3 has 14 amino acids. The CDR3: CASAVGWGWETQYF. CDR3 bases: TGTGCCAGCGCCGTCGGATGGGGGTGGGAGACCCAGTACTTC.

The J gene is TRBJ2-5, the V gene TRBV13; D is possibly TRBD2 (5 bases). From germline, CDR1 is PRHDT and CDR2 FYEKMQ (reference sequence). The CDR3 is made up of 12 amino acids. V lost 3 bases and J lost 9, with 11 bases in between. CDR3 loop: CASSLRLAAQYF. The CDR3 nucleotides read TGTGCCAGCAGCTTGAGGCTAGCTGCCCAGTACTTC.

V usage is TRBV5-1 and J usage is TRBJ1-2, with TRBD1 matching 11 bases. The CDR3 loop spans 14 amino acids. V trimming: 4 bases; J trimming: 8 bases; junction bases outside the gene matches: 7. Germline lookup yields CDR1 SGHRS and CDR2 YFSETQ. Here the CDR3 reads CASSIGQGATGYTF. The CDR3 DNA follows: TGCGCCAGCAGCATTGGACAGGGGGCGACAGGCTACACCTTC. Full variable domain (remainder filled in from reference TRBV5-1 and TRBJ1-2): KAGVTQTPRYLIKTRGQQVTLSCSPISGHRSVSWYQQTPGQGLQFLFEYFSETQRNKGNFPGRFSGRQFSNSRSEMNVSTLELGDSALYLCASSIGQGATGYTFGSGTRLTVV.

The chain joins TRBV5-6 to TRBJ1-2; no firm D call. Germline V gene sequence: CDR1 SGHDT, CDR2 YYEEEE. Trimming left V 2 bases short and J 6 bases short, with 23 bases between. This CDR3 region has 17 residues. CDR3 loop: CASSFSGPRLFLHGYTF. CDR3 coding DNA: TGTGCCAGCAGCTTTTCGGGCCCCAGGCTTTTTTTACATGGCTACACCTTC. Combining the CDR3 with reference TRBV5-6 and TRBJ1-2 gives the whole variable domain DAGVTQSPTHLIKTRGQQVTLRCSPKSGHDTVSWYQQALGQGPQFIFQYYEEEERQRGNFPDRFSGHQFPNYSSELNVNALLLGDSALYLCASSFSGPRLFLHGYTFGSGTRLTVV.

In this sample, this clone turned up a few times. V usage is TRBV5-4 and J usage is TRBJ2-7, with 10 bases aligning to TRBD1. CDR3 length equals 14 residues. Germline CDR1 and CDR2: SGHNT and YYREEE (reference sequence). J was trimmed by 5 bases and V by 4 bases; bases with no gene match: 6. The CDR3 loop reads CASSEGQGRNEQYF. The CDR3 DNA sequence: TGTGCCAGCAGCGAGGGACAGGGGCGGAACGAGCAGTACTTC.

V gene TRBV5-1 combines with J gene TRBJ1-1, with D possibly matching TRBD1 (5 bases). The CDR3 has 13 amino acids. CDR1 and CDR2 (germline): SGHRS, YFSETQ. The V end lost 7 bases, the J end lost 5 bases, and 15 bases lay between the germline ends. The CDR3 reads CASARARGTEAFF. The DNA of the CDR3 is TGCGCCAGCGCCCGGGCAAGGGGTACTGAAGCTTTCTTT.

This clone appeared a single time. The chain is built from TRBV9 and TRBJ1-4; D remains ambiguous. Germline CDR1 reads SGDLS; CDR2 reads YYNGEE. The CDR3 sequence is 15 residues long. V was pared by 3 bases and J by 8 bases, with 17 bases between. CDR3 DNA: TGTGCCAGCAGCGCCGAGGGAAAGGTTTACGAAAAACTGTTTTTT. Translating gives CASSAEGKVYEKLFF.

The J gene is TRBJ2-7, the V gene TRBV5-1; 7 bases map to TRBD2. The ends lost 2 bases at V and 6 bases at J; junction bases unmatched: 8. CDR3 length equals 14 residues. The germline V gene has CDR1 SGHRS and CDR2 YFSETQ. For the CDR3, the DNA is TGCGCCAGCAGCTTACAAGCGGGGCGTTTCGAGCAGTACTTC. Its protein product is CASSLQAGRFEQYF.

The V call is TRBV2, the J call TRBJ2-7, with D possibly matching TRBD2 (6 bases). V was clipped by 6 bases and J by 5 bases, with 14 bases between them. The V gene's germline CDR1 is SNHLY and CDR2 FYNNEI. The CDR3 loop spans 13 amino acids. CDR3: CASSPTRPHEQYF. CDR3 DNA: TGTGCCAGCAGCCCGACTAGGCCCCACGAGCAGTACTTC.